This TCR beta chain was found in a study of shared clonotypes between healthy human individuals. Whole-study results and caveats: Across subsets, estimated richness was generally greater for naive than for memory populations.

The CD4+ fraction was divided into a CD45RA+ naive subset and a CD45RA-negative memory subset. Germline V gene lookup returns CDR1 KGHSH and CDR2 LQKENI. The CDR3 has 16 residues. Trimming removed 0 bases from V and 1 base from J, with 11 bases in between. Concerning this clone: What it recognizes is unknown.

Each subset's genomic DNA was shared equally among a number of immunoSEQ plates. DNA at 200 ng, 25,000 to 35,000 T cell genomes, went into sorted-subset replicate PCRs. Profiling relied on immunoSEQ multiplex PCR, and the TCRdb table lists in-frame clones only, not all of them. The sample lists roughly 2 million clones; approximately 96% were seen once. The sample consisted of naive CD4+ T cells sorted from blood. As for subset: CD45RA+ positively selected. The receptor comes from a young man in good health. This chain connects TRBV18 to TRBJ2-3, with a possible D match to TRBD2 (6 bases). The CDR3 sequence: CASSPPKRERTDTQYF. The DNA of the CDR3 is TGTGCCAGCTCACCACCGAAACGGGAGCGCACAGATACGCAGTATTTT. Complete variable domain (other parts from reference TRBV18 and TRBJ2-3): NAGVMQNPRHLVRRRGQEARLRCSPMKGHSHVYWYRQLPEEGLKFMVYLQKENIIDESGMPKERFSAEFPKEGPSILRIQQVVRGDSAAYFCASSPPKRERTDTQYFGPGTRLTVL.